This T cell receptor (beta chain) derives from a study of regulatory T cells in long-lasting Graves disease. CDR3 regions were amplified by Arm-PCR using iRepertoire HTBI primers to build TCR beta libraries. Each CDR3 protein gets one entry after TCRdb re-called the multiplex PCR reads with MiXCR. The table shows roughly 610,000 distinct CDR3 sequences, with 16% occurring only once. The time point denotes: newly diagnosed GD, antithyroid drugs for less than 3 months. After RNA was extracted from PBMCs, the TCR library was made from it. In its sample, this clonotype was seen many times. The sample was also reused in another study, on T cells in Graves' hyperthyroidism and ophthalmopathy. In that study: If no ophthalmopathy progression occurred within 18 months, Graves' hyperthyroidism was stable.

The sequences come from peripheral blood mononuclear cells (PBMCs), collected at new diagnosis, from a patient treated with antithyroid drugs. The source is a woman aged 30 to 39 with Graves disease.

The CDR3 nucleotides are TGCAGTGCTAGAGATGCCCGATACCCGAATTCACCCCTCCACTTT. Encoded protein: CSARDARYPNSPLHF. The chain couples TRBV20-1 to TRBJ1-6; D gene ambiguous. V lost 0 bases to trimming and J lost 7 bases, with 13 bases between them. The CDR3 totals 15 residues. Per germline, CDR1 DFQATT and CDR2 SNEGSKA (reference sequence).